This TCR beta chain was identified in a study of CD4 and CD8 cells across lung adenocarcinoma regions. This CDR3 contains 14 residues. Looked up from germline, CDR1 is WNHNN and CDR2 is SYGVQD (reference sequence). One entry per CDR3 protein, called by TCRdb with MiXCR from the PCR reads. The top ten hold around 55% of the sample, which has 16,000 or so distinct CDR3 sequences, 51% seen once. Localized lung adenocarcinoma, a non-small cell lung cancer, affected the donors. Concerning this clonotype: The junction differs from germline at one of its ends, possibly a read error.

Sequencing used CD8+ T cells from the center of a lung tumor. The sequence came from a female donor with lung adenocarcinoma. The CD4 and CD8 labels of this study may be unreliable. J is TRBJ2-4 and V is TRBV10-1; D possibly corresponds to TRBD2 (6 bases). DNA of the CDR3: TGCGGCGTCACGGAGCTGTTAGCGGAAAACACTCAGTACTTC. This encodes CGVTELLAENTQYF.